This T cell receptor beta chain is drawn from a study of beta chain features in type 1 diabetes. Study-level findings and limits: Relative to healthy donors, patients appeared to have naive, central memory and Treg TCRB repertoires that were more similar. People with Type 1 diabetes carried modestly yet significantly shorter TCRB CDR3s in all four CD4+ subsets.

A few counts support this clone. The antigen is unknown. CD45RO/CCR7/CD25/CD127/CD95/CD27 staining was used to isolate CD4+ naive, central memory, regulatory and stem cell-like memory cells by sorting. Sequencing targeted expressed TCRB transcripts, as all isolated RNA had been reverse transcribed. The repertoire was sequenced with immunoSEQ multiplex PCR; TCRdb's copy has only in-frame clones and lacks some. This sample yields 500,000 to 700,000 clones, of which about a sixth are seen a single time; roughly 0.098% belongs to the top ten. This TCR was recovered from a man aged 18 to 29 in good health. Sequencing was done on a sample of naive CD4+ T cells from blood.

CDR3 loop: CASSYSLQGRLFF. The CDR3 region has the DNA TGTGCCAGCAGTTACTCGTTGCAGGGGAGACTGTTTTTT. This chain joins TRBV6-5 and TRBJ1-4; the D gene is possibly TRBD1 (6 bases). With 0 bases removed from V and 13 bases from J, the gap between germline ends came to 12 bases. Looked up from germline, CDR1 is MNHEY and CDR2 is SVGAGI. The CDR3 contains 13 residues.